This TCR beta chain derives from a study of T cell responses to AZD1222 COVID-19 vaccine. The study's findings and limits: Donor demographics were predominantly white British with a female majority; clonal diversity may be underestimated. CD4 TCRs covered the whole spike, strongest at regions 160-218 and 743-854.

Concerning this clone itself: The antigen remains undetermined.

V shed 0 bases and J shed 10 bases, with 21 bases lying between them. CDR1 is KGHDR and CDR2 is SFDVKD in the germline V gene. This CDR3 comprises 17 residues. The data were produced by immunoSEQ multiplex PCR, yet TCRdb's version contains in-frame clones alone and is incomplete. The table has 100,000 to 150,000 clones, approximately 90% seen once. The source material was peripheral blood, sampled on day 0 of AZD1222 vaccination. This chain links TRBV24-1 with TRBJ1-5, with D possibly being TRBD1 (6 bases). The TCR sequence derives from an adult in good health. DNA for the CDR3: TGTGCCACCAGTGATTTGCAGTCAGGGGCCCAAATGTATCCCCAGCATTTT. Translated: CATSDLQSGAQMYPQHF.